The 30 T cell receptor beta chains given below trace back to one sample, sequenced in a study of T cells in Graves' hyperthyroidism and ophthalmopathy. What was amplified from RNA transcripts were TCR beta CDR3 regions. The TCR CDR3 was amplified in a first-round RT-PCR using the HTBI primer set. TCRdb used MiXCR to reprocess the multiplex PCR reads, holding one entry per CDR3 protein. The sample holds 550,000 to 650,000 distinct CDR3 sequences; 14% are singletons and the top ten take roughly 5.7%. The sample taken for sequencing was blood. Every receptor here comes from a woman aged 25 to 39 with Graves' hyperthyroidism that later progressed to Graves' ophthalmopathy.

A few counts support this clonotype. J is TRBJ1-1 and V is TRBV6-1; D ambiguous. V was shortened by 7 bases and J by 6 bases, with 24 bases between the two germline ends. Germline V CDR1 and CDR2: MNHNS, SASEGT. CDR3 size: 16 residues. DNA of the CDR3: TGTGCCAGCATATATCGATTGGGGTCGGATCATCCTGAAGCTTTCTTT. Amino acids: CASIYRLGSDHPEAFF.

In this sample, this clonotype turned up a few times. This CDR3 reads CASSFSSGTQETQYF. The CDR3 bases are TGCGCCAGCAGCTTTTCTAGCGGGACACAAGAGACCCAGTACTTC. The genes are TRBV5-1 and TRBJ2-5; 9 bases fit TRBD2. CDR1 SGHRS and CDR2 YFSETQ come from the germline V gene. There are 15 residues in the CDR3. Trimming removed 2 bases from V and 2 bases from J; junction bases left unmatched: 4.

This clonotype is a singleton in its sample. The rearrangement links TRBV11-1 to TRBJ2-1; 9 bases are shared with TRBD2. The CDR3 totals 18 residues. The germline CDR1 and CDR2 sequences are SGHAT and FQDESV (reference sequence). The ends lost 3 bases at V and 8 bases at J; junction bases unmatched: 17. The CDR3 region has the DNA TGTGCCAGCAGCTTGGGGCTAGCGGGACTCCCCTCCTCCTATGAGCAGTTCTTC. Protein product: CASSLGLAGLPSSYEQFF. Complete variable domain (other parts from reference TRBV11-1 and TRBJ2-1): EAEVAQSPRYKITEKSQAVAFWCDPISGHATLYWYRQILGQGPELLVQFQDESVVDDSQLPKDRFSAERLKGVDSTLKIQPAELGDSAMYLCASSLGLAGLPSSYEQFFGPGTRLTVL.

At least ten counts were recorded for this clonotype. The rearrangement joins TRBV20-1 to TRBJ2-1; 13 nucleotides agree with TRBD2. In germline, CDR1 is DFQATT, CDR2 SNEGSKA (reference sequence). The V segment lost 6 bases and the J segment 9 bases; nucleotides outside the gene matches: 8. This CDR3 spans 14 amino acids. The DNA for the CDR3 is TGCAGTGCGTTCGGGACTAGCGGGACAGTTGAGCAGTTCTTC. Translation gives CSAFGTSGTVEQFF.

This clonotype was counted ten times or more. The chain carries TRBV12-3 or TRBV12-4 and TRBJ2-6, with D uncertain. The CDR3 runs to 14 residues. Trimming cost V 1 base and J 2 bases, with 3 bases left between them. The CDR3 loop is CASSLVPGANVLTF. The CDR3 region has the DNA TGTGCCAGCAGTTTAGTCCCTGGGGCCAACGTCCTGACTTTC.

The chain combines TRBV7-6 with TRBJ2-3; the D gene is possibly TRBD2 (6 bases). From germline, CDR1 is SGHVS and CDR2 FNYEAQ. The CDR3 has 15 amino acids. The ends were cut back, 3 bases at V and 4 bases at J, with 14 bases in the middle. The CDR3 DNA reads TGTGCCAGCAGCTTCGTGGGGGGAGAGGCAGATACGCAGTATTTT. Its translation is CASSFVGGEADTQYF.

The chain carries TRBV28 and TRBJ2-7; no reliable D call. V gave up 3 bases and J gave up 0 bases, with 9 bases separating them. Germline CDR1 MDHEN, CDR2 SYDVKM. There are 14 residues in the CDR3. In nucleotides, the CDR3 is TGTGCCAGCAGTTTTCGCAGGTTCTCCTACGAGCAGTACTTC. Amino acids: CASSFRRFSYEQYF.

In this sample, this clonotype turned up many times. The genes are TRBV20-1 and TRBJ1-5; D not certain. The germline V gene has CDR1 DFQATT and CDR2 SNEGSKA (reference sequence). CDR3 size: 12 residues. Trimming cost V 3 bases and J 1 base, with 4 bases left between them. The CDR3 bases are TGCAGTGCTAGGGTAAGCAATCAGCCCCAGCATTTT. Translated, it gives CSARVSNQPQHF.

This clonotype was seen a handful of times. A much larger clone sits a single nucleotide away, making a read error possible. V and J are TRBV24-1 and TRBJ2-1; D is possibly TRBD2 (8 bases). The germline CDR1 and CDR2 sequences are KGHDR and SFDVKD. The CDR3 consists of 17 residues. CDR3 in amino acids: CATSDPRGLAGYDEQFF. The CDR3 nucleotides are TGTGCCACCAGTGACCCGAGGGGGCTAGCGGGCTACGATGAGCAGTTCTTC.

This clonotype came up many times. V and J are TRBV11-2 and TRBJ2-2; perhaps D is TRBD1 or TRBD2 (5 bases each). Germline V gives CDR1 SGHAT, CDR2 FQNNGV. Trimming took 5 bases from V and 0 from J, leaving 13 bases between them. CDR3 size: 16 residues. The CDR3, as DNA: TGTGCCAGCAGCGGCAACTGGGACCCGAACACCGGGGAGCTGTTTTTT. This codes for CASSGNWDPNTGELFF. Drawing the rest from reference TRBV11-2 and TRBJ2-2, the complete variable domain is EAGVAQSPRYKIIEKRQSVAFWCNPISGHATLYWYQQILGQGPKLLIQFQNNGVVDDSQLPKDRFSAERLKGVDSTLKIQPAKLEDSAVYLCASSGNWDPNTGELFFGEGSRLTVL.

This clonotype was recorded a few times. The gene calls are TRBV5-4 and TRBJ2-7; 9 bases are a match to TRBD1. This CDR3 contains 16 residues. V dropped 3 bases and J dropped 6; count of bases not matched to a gene: 13. Germline V CDR1 and CDR2: SGHNT, YYREEE (reference sequence). For the CDR3, the DNA is TGTGCCAGCAGCTCCGGAACGGACAGGGGCGGTGGCGAGCAGTACTTC. It translates to CASSSGTDRGGGEQYF.

This clonotype was detected a few times. The chain employs TRBV7-8 and TRBJ1-3; D gene unclear. The CDR3 contains 15 residues. CDR1 is SGHVS and CDR2 is FQNEAQ in the germline V gene. Trimming shortened V by 0 bases and J by 0 bases, and 6 bases separated the two germline ends. The CDR3 sequence is CASSLAWASGNTIYF. CDR3 DNA: TGTGCCAGCAGCTTAGCCTGGGCCTCTGGAAACACCATATATTTT. Filled out from reference TRBV7-8 and TRBJ1-3, the complete variable domain reads GAGVSQSPRYKVAKRGQDVALRCDPISGHVSLFWYQQALGQGPEFLTYFQNEAQLDKSGLPSDRFFAERPEGSVSTLKIQRTQQEDSAVYLCASSLAWASGNTIYFGEGSWLTVV.

This clonotype was counted between two and nine times. V gene TRBV19 combines with J gene TRBJ1-1; TRBD1 matches 8 bases. The CDR3 totals 19 residues. CDR1 and CDR2 (germline): LNHDA, SQIVND (reference sequence). The junction had 18 bases not matched to a gene; V was cut back by 4 bases and J by 2 bases. The CDR3 DNA reads as TGTGCCAGTAGTACCCTAAACAGGGGGAACGTAAAAGTAAACACTGAAGCTTTCTTT. Translating gives CASSTLNRGNVKVNTEAFF.

Worth noting for this clonotype: A much larger clone lies one base from this, so it may be a read error. This CDR3 is CAWSSGTEASF. In DNA, the CDR3 is TGTGCCTGGAGTAGCGGGACTGAAGCTTCCTTT. The chain recombines TRBV30 with TRBJ1-1, with a tentative D call TRBD1 (5 bases). Germline V gene sequence: CDR1 GTSNPN, CDR2 SVGIG (reference sequence). The CDR3 spans 11 residues.

This clonotype was counted between two and nine times. V gene TRBV7-2 combines with J gene TRBJ2-3, with a weak D call TRBD1 (5 bases). The CDR3 has 13 residues. Germline CDR1 SGHTA, CDR2 FQGNSA. Trimming shortened V by 5 bases and J by 6 bases, and 12 bases separated the two germline ends. CDR3 sequence reads: CASSTGPLDTQYF. CDR3 nucleotides: TGTGCCAGCAGCACAGGACCCCTCGATACGCAGTATTTT.

At least ten counts were recorded for this clonotype. This rearrangement joins TRBV5-5 to TRBJ2-1; 10 bases agree with TRBD1. From germline, CDR1 is SGHKS and CDR2 YYEKEE (reference sequence). V was clipped by 5 bases and J by 10 bases; unmatched bases: 12. The CDR3 contains 15 residues. The CDR3 sequence: CASSFAGTGEYEQFF. CDR3 coding DNA: TGTGCCAGCAGTTTCGCCGGGACAGGGGAATACGAGCAGTTCTTC.

This clonotype has ten or more counts. The CDR3 region has the DNA TGTGCCAGCAGCCAAGTGTACACCTCAGTGGAGACCCAGTACTTC. It codes for CASSQVYTSVETQYF. The chain carries TRBV3-1 and TRBJ2-5; no firm D call. The CDR3 runs 15 residues. From germline, CDR1 is LGHDT and CDR2 YNNKEL (reference sequence). V was trimmed by 1 base and J by 5 bases, leaving 14 bases between them.

This clonotype was picked up many times. This chain connects TRBV6-1 to TRBJ2-3; D is possibly TRBD2 (5 bases). From germline, CDR1 is MNHNS and CDR2 SASEGT. V was trimmed by 2 bases and J by 1 base, leaving 22 bases between them. CDR3 length: 19 residues. The CDR3 DNA reads TGTGCCAGCAGTGAATACTACTCGAGGGCTAGTCTCCGCACAGATACGCAGTATTTT. It encodes CASSEYYSRASLRTDTQYF.

This clonotype was seen repeatedly, ten times or more. This chain uses TRBV6-1 with TRBJ1-2, with a tentative D call TRBD1 (5 bases). Germline CDR1 and CDR2: MNHNS and SASEGT. The CDR3 covers 13 residues. Trimming shortened V by 5 bases and J by 4 bases, and 11 bases separated the two germline ends. As DNA, the CDR3 is TGTGCCAGCAGTTCCACGGGGACCTATGGCTACACCTTC. The encoded protein is CASSSTGTYGYTF.

This clonotype has ten or more counts. The chain is built from TRBV4-2 and TRBJ2-3, with TRBD1 identical over 8 bases. V was pared by 0 bases and J by 4 bases, with 6 bases of the junction left unmatched. CDR3 length: 16 residues. CDR1 and CDR2 (germline): LGHNA, YNFKEQ. Here the CDR3 DNA reads TGTGCCAGCAGCCAAGAGTGGGACAGGCCACCAGATACGCAGTATTTT. Its translation is CASSQEWDRPPDTQYF.

This clonotype was seen at least ten times. V gene TRBV11-2 combines with J gene TRBJ2-1; TRBD2 matches 7 bases. This CDR3 comprises 15 residues. The V gene end was trimmed by 0 bases and the J gene end by 3 bases; junction bases not matched to a gene: 2. Germline V gene data show CDR1 as SGHAT and CDR2 as FQNNGV. The CDR3 coding sequence is TGTGCCAGCAGCTTAGATGCGGGAGACTACAATGAGCAGTTCTTC. This sequence encodes CASSLDAGDYNEQFF.

This clonotype was counted many times. The genes are TRBV20-1 and TRBJ2-1; D not resolved. The V gene lost 2 bases and the J gene lost 2 bases, with 10 bases spanning the gap. Germline CDR1 is DFQATT and CDR2 is SNEGSKA (reference sequence). The CDR3 is 14 residues long. CDR3 sequence: CSARSSSTYNEQFF. CDR3 nucleotides: TGCAGTGCTAGATCGAGTAGTACCTACAATGAGCAGTTCTTC.

This chain joins TRBV28 and TRBJ2-7, with D hard to call. Trimming pared 4 bases from V and 8 bases from J, leaving 21 bases between. The CDR3 spans 15 residues. Germline values: CDR1 MDHEN, CDR2 SYDVKM. The CDR3 reads CASSSKPHSPLKQYF. CDR3 nucleotide sequence: TGTGCCAGCAGTTCCAAACCCCACTCCCCATTGAAGCAGTACTTC.

This clonotype has more than one count but fewer than ten. V gene TRBV7-9 combines with J gene TRBJ2-1; D gene ambiguous. Per the germline V gene, CDR1 is SEHNR and CDR2 is FQNEAQ (reference sequence). The CDR3 has 13 amino acids. The germline V and J ends were trimmed by 3 bases and 7 bases, with 10 bases remaining between them. CDR3 nucleotides: TGTGCCAGCAGCTTCACGGACGAGAATGAGCAGTTCTTC. It yields the protein CASSFTDENEQFF.

This clonotype has ten or more counts. V is TRBV3-1 and J is TRBJ1-4, with D tentatively TRBD1 (6 bases). Germline CDR1 reads LGHDT; CDR2 reads YNNKEL (reference sequence). V was cut by 0 bases and J by 8 bases, with 10 bases left in between. The CDR3 is 14 residues long. The CDR3 DNA reads TGTGCCAGCAGCCAAGACTCCAGGGGCGAAAAACTGTTTTTT. Amino acid sequence: CASSQDSRGEKLFF.

In this sample, this clonotype turned up many times. The chain carries TRBV7-2 and TRBJ2-3, with a tentative D call TRBD2 (5 bases). Germline V lookup: CDR1 SGHTA, CDR2 FQGNSA. The CDR3 length is 15 residues. With 6 bases removed from V and 0 bases from J, the gap between germline ends came to 13 bases. The CDR3 sequence is CASRDSSGSTDTQYF. CDR3 DNA: TGTGCCAGCAGAGACTCTTCGGGGAGCACAGATACGCAGTATTTT.

This clonotype showed up many times. The chain combines TRBV5-1 with TRBJ1-2, with no clear D. Per the germline V gene, CDR1 is SGHRS and CDR2 is YFSETQ. Trimming left V 5 bases short and J 6 bases short, with 20 bases between. This CDR3 has 15 amino acids. The CDR3: CASSPLGNPSNGYTF. The DNA of the CDR3 is TGCGCCAGCAGTCCTCTAGGGAATCCCTCGAATGGCTACACCTTC.

In this sample, this clonotype turned up a few times. The chain links TRBV20-1 to TRBJ2-7; no firm D call. Trimming pared 8 bases from V and 5 bases from J, leaving 10 bases between. Germline V gene data show CDR1 as DFQATT and CDR2 as SNEGSKA (reference sequence). This CDR3 comprises 10 residues. CDR3 sequence: CSPGADEQYF. As DNA, the CDR3 is TGCAGTCCGGGCGCGGACGAGCAGTACTTC.

This clonotype was recorded many times. The chain uses TRBV19 and TRBJ2-2; unclear D gene. CDR1 LNHDA and CDR2 SQIVND come from the germline V gene (reference sequence). The CDR3 totals 15 residues. Trimming removed 4 bases from V and 6 bases from J, with 15 bases in between. The CDR3 sequence: CASSTPWKDPGELFF. Written as DNA, the CDR3 is TGTGCCAGTAGTACCCCCTGGAAAGATCCCGGGGAGCTGTTTTTT.

This clonotype was seen repeatedly, ten times or more. The chain couples TRBV10-3 to TRBJ1-1; D remains ambiguous. Germline lookup yields CDR1 ENHRY and CDR2 SYGVKD. The CDR3 has 12 residues. Trimming removed 5 bases from V and 3 bases from J, with 7 bases in between. CDR3 DNA sequence: TGTGCCATCAGTAGGGTGGACACTGAAGCTTTCTTT. Encoded protein: CAISRVDTEAFF.